A selection of T cell receptor beta chains follows, all from one sample in a study of T cell responses to AZD1222 COVID-19 vaccine. The data were produced by immunoSEQ multiplex PCR, yet TCRdb's version contains in-frame clones alone and is incomplete. The sample carries around 140,000 clones, approximately 88% recorded once. Sequenced material: peripheral blood, taken 28 days after the second dose of the MenACWY control vaccine. The receptors shown here come from an adult who received the MenACWY meningococcal vaccine as a control. Both conserved end residues are part of each CDR3. The order of the fields is J gene, clone size, D gene, V gene, CDR3 protein, CDR3 DNA. The D gene is left open where the match is weak. Clone sizes are given selectively: once, few, many, or a class where the clone is expanded.

j_gene: TRBJ2-4
abundance: -
d_gene: -
v_gene: TRBV5-4
CDR3aa: CASSQPDGAKDIQYF
CDR3nt: TGTGCCAGCAGCCAGCCCGACGGCGCAAAGGACATTCAGTACTTC

j_gene: TRBJ1-1
abundance: -
d_gene: -
v_gene: TRBV15
CDR3aa: CATSRAGGSNTEAFF
CDR3nt: TGTGCCACCAGCAGAGCCGGGGGATCGAACACTGAAGCTTTCTTT

j_gene: TRBJ1-6
abundance: -
d_gene: -
v_gene: TRBV28
CDR3aa: CASSPPLHF
CDR3nt: TGTGCCAGCAGTCCGCCCCTCCACTTT

j_gene: TRBJ1-3
abundance: -
d_gene: -
v_gene: TRBV3-1/TRBV3-2
CDR3aa: CASSQGLGSSGNTIYF
CDR3nt: TGTGCCAGCAGCCAGGGATTGGGATCTTCTGGAAACACCATATATTTT

j_gene: TRBJ2-7
abundance: -
d_gene: TRBD1
v_gene: TRBV7-2
CDR3aa: CASSLNRGPNEQYF
CDR3nt: TGTGCCAGCAGCTTGAACAGGGGTCCAAACGAGCAGTACTTC

j_gene: TRBJ2-2
abundance: -
d_gene: -
v_gene: TRBV2
CDR3aa: CASRDRMNTGELFF
CDR3nt: TGTGCCAGCAGAGACAGGATGAACACCGGGGAGCTGTTTTTT

j_gene: TRBJ1-2
abundance: few
d_gene: TRBD1
v_gene: TRBV7-2
CDR3aa: CASSLAGGETGYTF
CDR3nt: TGTGCCAGCAGCTTAGCAGGGGGCGAAACTGGCTACACCTTC

j_gene: TRBJ1-2
abundance: -
d_gene: TRBD1
v_gene: TRBV28
CDR3aa: CASGETGGGYGYTF
CDR3nt: TGTGCCAGCGGGGAGACAGGGGGCGGCTATGGCTACACCTTC

j_gene: TRBJ1-6
abundance: -
d_gene: TRBD1
v_gene: TRBV5-1
CDR3aa: CASSFGTGGGSPLHF
CDR3nt: TGCGCCAGCAGCTTTGGGACAGGGGGAGGGTCACCCCTCCACTTT

j_gene: TRBJ1-2
abundance: -
d_gene: -
v_gene: TRBV7-2
CDR3aa: CASSLVRATYGYTF
CDR3nt: TGTGCCAGCAGCTTAGTCAGGGCCACCTATGGCTACACCTTC

j_gene: TRBJ2-1
abundance: -
d_gene: -
v_gene: TRBV24-1
CDR3aa: CATSAHSGRGPPKQFF
CDR3nt: TGTGCCACCAGTGCCCATAGTGGCAGGGGCCCGCCAAAGCAGTTCTTC

j_gene: TRBJ2-2
abundance: -
d_gene: -
v_gene: TRBV19
CDR3aa: CASSIRQPGNTGELFF
CDR3nt: TGTGCCAGTAGTATCCGACAACCGGGGAACACCGGGGAGCTGTTTTTT

j_gene: TRBJ2-1
abundance: -
d_gene: TRBD1
v_gene: TRBV5-1
CDR3aa: CASSLGQGLYNEQFF
CDR3nt: TGCGCCAGCAGCTTGGGACAGGGTCTCTACAATGAGCAGTTCTTC

j_gene: TRBJ1-3
abundance: few
d_gene: -
v_gene: TRBV2
CDR3aa: CASSQVVGSTIYF
CDR3nt: TGTGCCAGCAGTCAGGTGGTGGGAAGCACCATATATTTT

j_gene: TRBJ1-4
abundance: -
d_gene: TRBD1
v_gene: TRBV7-6
CDR3aa: CASSLGQEGWEDEKLFF
CDR3nt: TGTGCCAGCAGCTTGGGACAGGAGGGGTGGGAGGATGAAAAACTGTTTTTT

j_gene: TRBJ1-5
abundance: once
d_gene: -
v_gene: TRBV28
CDR3aa: CASSLDGNQPQHF
CDR3nt: TGTGCCAGCAGTTTAGACGGGAATCAGCCCCAGCATTTT

j_gene: TRBJ1-4
abundance: once
d_gene: TRBD1
v_gene: TRBV9
CDR3aa: CASSEGPGTGSEKLFF
CDR3nt: TGTGCCAGCAGCGAGGGCCCCGGGACAGGGTCTGAAAAACTGTTTTTT

j_gene: TRBJ2-2
abundance: -
d_gene: -
v_gene: TRBV30
CDR3aa: CAWSAFGRGELFF
CDR3nt: TGTGCCTGGAGTGCCTTCGGGCGGGGGGAGCTGTTTTTT

j_gene: TRBJ2-3
abundance: -
d_gene: -
v_gene: TRBV7-2
CDR3aa: CASSLESLQTQYF
CDR3nt: TGTGCCAGCAGCTTAGAGTCCCTCCAAACGCAGTATTTT

j_gene: TRBJ1-2
abundance: -
d_gene: -
v_gene: TRBV4-1
CDR3aa: CASSQVIPFDRLF
CDR3nt: TGCGCCAGCAGCCAAGTAATCCCTTTTGACAGGCTCTTC

j_gene: TRBJ1-5
abundance: -
d_gene: -
v_gene: TRBV14
CDR3aa: CASSPGLDQPQHF
CDR3nt: TGTGCCAGCAGTCCGGGGCTTGATCAGCCCCAGCATTTT

j_gene: TRBJ1-5
abundance: -
d_gene: -
v_gene: TRBV7-2
CDR3aa: CASSLRGGNQPQHF
CDR3nt: TGTGCCAGCAGCTTAAGAGGGGGCAATCAGCCCCAGCATTTT

j_gene: TRBJ1-5
abundance: -
d_gene: TRBD1
v_gene: TRBV6-2/TRBV6-3
CDR3aa: CASSRQGEYSNQPQHF
CDR3nt: TGTGCCAGCAGTCGACAGGGCGAATATAGCAATCAGCCCCAGCATTTT

j_gene: TRBJ2-2
abundance: -
d_gene: -
v_gene: TRBV4-3
CDR3aa: CASSQGGAWAGELFF
CDR3nt: TGCGCCAGCAGCCAAGGAGGGGCCTGGGCCGGGGAGCTGTTTTTT

j_gene: TRBJ2-3
abundance: -
d_gene: -
v_gene: TRBV24-1
CDR3aa: CATSDLRDSDTQYF
CDR3nt: TGTGCCACCAGTGATTTGCGCGATTCAGATACGCAGTATTTT

j_gene: TRBJ1-1
abundance: -
d_gene: -
v_gene: TRBV5-1
CDR3aa: CASAPRDDFKAFF
CDR3nt: TGCGCCAGCGCGCCCCGGGACGATTTCAAAGCTTTCTTT

j_gene: TRBJ2-1
abundance: -
d_gene: -
v_gene: TRBV7-2
CDR3aa: CASSVRRGGEQFF
CDR3nt: TGTGCCAGCAGCGTCCGAAGGGGAGGAGAGCAGTTCTTC

j_gene: TRBJ2-2
abundance: few
d_gene: -
v_gene: TRBV7-8
CDR3aa: CASSLRGTGELFF
CDR3nt: TGTGCCAGCAGTCTTAGGGGCACCGGGGAGCTGTTTTTT

j_gene: TRBJ1-1
abundance: few
d_gene: -
v_gene: TRBV9
CDR3aa: CASSPAGLNTEAFF
CDR3nt: TGTGCCAGCTCACCGGCAGGGCTGAACACTGAAGCTTTCTTT

j_gene: TRBJ2-1
abundance: once
d_gene: TRBD2
v_gene: TRBV19
CDR3aa: CASREREPVRNEQFF
CDR3nt: TGTGCCAGTAGGGAGCGGGAGCCGGTTCGGAATGAGCAGTTCTTC

j_gene: TRBJ1-1
abundance: -
d_gene: TRBD1
v_gene: TRBV6-6
CDR3aa: CASSYSNRGGTEAFF
CDR3nt: TGTGCCAGCAGTTACTCGAACAGGGGGGGCACTGAAGCTTTCTTT

j_gene: TRBJ1-4
abundance: -
d_gene: TRBD1
v_gene: TRBV5-6
CDR3aa: CASSFKGAFTNEKLFF
CDR3nt: TGTGCCAGCAGCTTTAAGGGGGCTTTCACTAATGAAAAACTGTTTTTT

j_gene: TRBJ1-1
abundance: -
d_gene: -
v_gene: TRBV5-6
CDR3aa: CASSLGARAEAFF
CDR3nt: TGTGCCAGCAGCTTGGGCGCAAGAGCTGAAGCTTTCTTT

j_gene: TRBJ2-5
abundance: few
d_gene: TRBD2
v_gene: TRBV4-2
CDR3aa: CASSQDQAGASGGTQYF
CDR3nt: TGTGCCAGCAGCCAAGATCAAGCGGGGGCATCCGGGGGCACCCAGTACTTC

j_gene: TRBJ1-1
abundance: -
d_gene: TRBD1
v_gene: TRBV19
CDR3aa: CASSLTQGGTEAFF
CDR3nt: TGTGCCAGTAGTTTGACCCAGGGGGGCACTGAAGCTTTCTTT

j_gene: TRBJ2-5
abundance: -
d_gene: TRBD2
v_gene: TRBV7-2
CDR3aa: CASSLGLAGGRETQYF
CDR3nt: TGTGCCAGCAGCTTGGGACTAGCGGGGGGGCGAGAGACCCAGTACTTC

j_gene: TRBJ2-1
abundance: -
d_gene: -
v_gene: TRBV5-4
CDR3aa: CASSLGAGVYNEQFF
CDR3nt: TGTGCCAGCAGCTTGGGGGCAGGGGTATACAATGAGCAGTTCTTC

j_gene: TRBJ2-7
abundance: -
d_gene: -
v_gene: TRBV6-5
CDR3aa: CASKRDGTSYEQYF
CDR3nt: TGTGCCAGCAAGAGGGACGGAACCTCCTACGAGCAGTACTTC

j_gene: TRBJ1-5
abundance: -
d_gene: TRBD1
v_gene: TRBV28
CDR3aa: CASSTGAQGNQPQHF
CDR3nt: TGTGCCAGCAGTACAGGGGCCCAAGGCAATCAGCCCCAGCATTTT

j_gene: TRBJ2-3
abundance: few
d_gene: -
v_gene: TRBV6-6
CDR3aa: CASIPGRGTSTDTQYF
CDR3nt: TGTGCCAGCATCCCGGGTCGGGGAACTAGCACAGATACGCAGTATTTT

j_gene: TRBJ2-3
abundance: -
d_gene: -
v_gene: TRBV24-1
CDR3aa: CATAMRGGDTQYF
CDR3nt: TGTGCCACCGCGATGAGGGGGGGAGATACGCAGTATTTT

j_gene: TRBJ2-2
abundance: once
d_gene: TRBD1
v_gene: TRBV5-1
CDR3aa: CASSIGGAYTGELFF
CDR3nt: TGCGCCAGCAGCATAGGGGGCGCCTACACCGGGGAGCTGTTTTTT

j_gene: TRBJ1-2
abundance: -
d_gene: -
v_gene: TRBV27
CDR3aa: CASSYGGPRYGYTF
CDR3nt: TGTGCCAGCAGTTATGGGGGGCCGAGGTATGGCTACACCTTC

j_gene: TRBJ2-3
abundance: -
d_gene: TRBD2
v_gene: TRBV7-2
CDR3aa: CASSLVGLAGGRDTQYF
CDR3nt: TGTGCCAGCAGCTTAGTAGGACTAGCGGGAGGAAGAGATACGCAGTATTTT

j_gene: TRBJ1-1
abundance: -
d_gene: TRBD1
v_gene: TRBV6-6
CDR3aa: CASSRQGSGRSELRMNTEAFF
CDR3nt: TGTGCCAGCAGCAGACAGGGATCAGGTAGGAGCGAACTAAGAATGAACACTGAAGCTTTCTTT

j_gene: TRBJ1-5
abundance: -
d_gene: TRBD1
v_gene: TRBV7-9
CDR3aa: CASSSWLAGGNQPQHF
CDR3nt: TGTGCCAGCAGCTCCTGGCTGGCAGGGGGAAATCAGCCCCAGCATTTT

j_gene: TRBJ2-3
abundance: -
d_gene: -
v_gene: TRBV7-8
CDR3aa: CASSPSADTQYF
CDR3nt: TGTGCCAGCAGCCCGTCCGCAGATACGCAGTATTTT

j_gene: TRBJ2-2
abundance: once
d_gene: -
v_gene: TRBV7-3
CDR3aa: CASSLRPGAGELFF
CDR3nt: TGTGCCAGCAGCTTAAGGCCGGGCGCCGGGGAGCTGTTTTTT

j_gene: TRBJ1-1
abundance: -
d_gene: -
v_gene: TRBV27
CDR3aa: CASGGLIAFF
CDR3nt: TGTGCCAGCGGTGGCCTGATCGCTTTCTTT

j_gene: TRBJ2-7
abundance: -
d_gene: -
v_gene: TRBV18
CDR3aa: CASSPPMGGRYEQYF
CDR3nt: TGTGCCAGCTCACCACCGATGGGGGGTAGGTACGAGCAGTACTTC